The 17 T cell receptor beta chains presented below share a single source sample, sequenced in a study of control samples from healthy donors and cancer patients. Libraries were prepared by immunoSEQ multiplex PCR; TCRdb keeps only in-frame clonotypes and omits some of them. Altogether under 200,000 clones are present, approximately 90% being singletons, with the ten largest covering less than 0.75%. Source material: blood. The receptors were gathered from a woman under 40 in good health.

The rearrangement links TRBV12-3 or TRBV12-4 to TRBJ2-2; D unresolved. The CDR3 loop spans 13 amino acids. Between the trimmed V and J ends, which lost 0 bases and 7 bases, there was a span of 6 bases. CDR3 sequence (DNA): TGTGCCAGCAGTTTAGCGCCTGTCGGGGAGCTGTTTTTT. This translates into CASSLAPVGELFF.

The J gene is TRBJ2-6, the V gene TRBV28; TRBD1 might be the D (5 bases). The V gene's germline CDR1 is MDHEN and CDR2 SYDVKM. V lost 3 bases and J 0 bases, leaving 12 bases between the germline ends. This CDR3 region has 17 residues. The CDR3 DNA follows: TGTGCCAGCAGTTTGGGGCAGGGTCCCTCTGGGGCCAACGTCCTGACTTTC. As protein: CASSLGQGPSGANVLTF.

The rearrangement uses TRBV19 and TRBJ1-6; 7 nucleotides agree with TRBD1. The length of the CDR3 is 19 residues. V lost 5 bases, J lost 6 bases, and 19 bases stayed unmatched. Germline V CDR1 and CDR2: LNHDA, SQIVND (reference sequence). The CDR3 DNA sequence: TGTGCCAGTAGTCGCAGGATAGTGACAGGGTTAAGGGTTAATTCACCCCTCCACTTT. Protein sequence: CASSRRIVTGLRVNSPLHF.

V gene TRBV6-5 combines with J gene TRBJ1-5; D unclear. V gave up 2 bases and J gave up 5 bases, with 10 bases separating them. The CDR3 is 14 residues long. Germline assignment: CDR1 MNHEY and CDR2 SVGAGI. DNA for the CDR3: TGTGCCAGCAGTTACCGGGCCCTTGATCAGCCCCAGCATTTT. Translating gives CASSYRALDQPQHF.

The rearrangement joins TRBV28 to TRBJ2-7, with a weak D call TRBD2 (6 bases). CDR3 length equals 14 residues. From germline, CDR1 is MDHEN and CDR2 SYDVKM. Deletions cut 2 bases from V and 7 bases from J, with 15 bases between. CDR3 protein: CASSLGGALGEQYF. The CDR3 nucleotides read TGTGCCAGCAGTTTAGGCGGGGCACTGGGGGAGCAGTACTTC.

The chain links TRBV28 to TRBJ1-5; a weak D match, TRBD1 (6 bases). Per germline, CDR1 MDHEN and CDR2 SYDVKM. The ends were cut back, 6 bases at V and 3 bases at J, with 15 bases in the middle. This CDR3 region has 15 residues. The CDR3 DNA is TGTGCCAGCAGCCCGGAGGGGGTTATCAATCAGCCCCAGCATTTT. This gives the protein CASSPEGVINQPQHF. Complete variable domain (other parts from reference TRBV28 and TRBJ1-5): DVKVTQSSRYLVKRTGEKVFLECVQDMDHENMFWYRQDPGLGLRLIYFSYDVKMKEKGDIPEGYSVSREKKERFSLILESASTNQTSMYLCASSPEGVINQPQHFGDGTRLSIL.

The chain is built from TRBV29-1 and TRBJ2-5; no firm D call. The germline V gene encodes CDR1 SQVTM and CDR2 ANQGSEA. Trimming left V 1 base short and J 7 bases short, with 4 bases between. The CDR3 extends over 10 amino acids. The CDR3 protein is CSVEAGTQYF. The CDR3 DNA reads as TGCAGCGTTGAAGCGGGGACCCAGTACTTC. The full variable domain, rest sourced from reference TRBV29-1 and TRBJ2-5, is SAVISQKPSRDICQRGTSLTIQCQVDSQVTMMFWYRQQPGQSLTLIATANQGSEATYESGFVIDKFPISRPNLTFSTLTVSNMSPEDSSIYLCSVEAGTQYFGPGTRLLVL.

CDR3 in DNA: TGTGCCAGCAGCCTTCATAATTCACCCCTCCACTTT. Translating gives CASSLHNSPLHF. This chain links TRBV3-1 (or the pseudogene TRBV3-2) with TRBJ1-6, with D uncertain. CDR3 length: 12 amino acids. Germline loops: CDR1 LGHDT, CDR2 YNNKEL (reference sequence). Trimming cost V 4 bases and J 5 bases, with 3 bases left between them.

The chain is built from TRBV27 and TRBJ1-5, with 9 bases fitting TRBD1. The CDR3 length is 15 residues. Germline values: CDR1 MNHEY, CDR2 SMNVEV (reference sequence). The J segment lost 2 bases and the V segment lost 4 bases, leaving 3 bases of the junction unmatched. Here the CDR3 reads CASSSQGAGNQPQHF. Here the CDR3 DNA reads TGTGCCAGCAGTTCACAGGGGGCGGGCAATCAGCCCCAGCATTTT.

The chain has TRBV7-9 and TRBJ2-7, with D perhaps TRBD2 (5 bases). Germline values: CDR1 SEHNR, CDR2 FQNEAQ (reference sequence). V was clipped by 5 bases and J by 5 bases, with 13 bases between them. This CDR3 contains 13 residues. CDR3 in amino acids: CASSAPDYDEQYF. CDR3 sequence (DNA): TGTGCCAGCAGCGCACCTGACTACGACGAGCAGTACTTC.

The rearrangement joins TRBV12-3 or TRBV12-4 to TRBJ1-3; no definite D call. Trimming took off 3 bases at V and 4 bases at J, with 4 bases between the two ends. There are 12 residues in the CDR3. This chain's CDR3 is CASSFPGNTIYF. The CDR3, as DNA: TGTGCCAGCAGTTTTCCAGGAAACACCATATATTTT.

The CDR3 DNA reads TGTGCCAGCAGTCCTAGCGGGACGCAAGAGACCCAGTACTTC. Protein: CASSPSGTQETQYF. V gene TRBV28 combines with J gene TRBJ2-5; 9 bases match TRBD2. This CDR3 region has 14 residues. Losses at the gene ends were 5 bases for V and 2 bases for J; bases not matched to a gene: 3. The V gene's germline CDR1 is MDHEN and CDR2 SYDVKM.

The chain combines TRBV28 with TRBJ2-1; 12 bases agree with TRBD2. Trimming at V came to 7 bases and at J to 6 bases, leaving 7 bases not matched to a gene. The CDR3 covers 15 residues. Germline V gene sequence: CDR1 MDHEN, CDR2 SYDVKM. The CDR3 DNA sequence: TGTGCCAGCACCACTAGCGGGAGGCCTATCAATGAGCAGTTCTTC. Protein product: CASTTSGRPINEQFF.

CDR3 loop: CASTPPPLQGDEKLFF. DNA for the CDR3: TGTGCCAGCACACCCCCGCCCCTACAGGGTGATGAAAAACTGTTTTTT. The chain recombines TRBV28 with TRBJ1-4, with D maybe TRBD1 (6 bases). Trimming removed 7 bases from V and 6 bases from J, with 21 bases in between. Germline V gives CDR1 MDHEN, CDR2 SYDVKM. CDR3 length equals 16 residues. Full variable domain (missing parts from reference TRBV28 and TRBJ1-4): DVKVTQSSRYLVKRTGEKVFLECVQDMDHENMFWYRQDPGLGLRLIYFSYDVKMKEKGDIPEGYSVSREKKERFSLILESASTNQTSMYLCASTPPPLQGDEKLFFGSGTQLSVL.

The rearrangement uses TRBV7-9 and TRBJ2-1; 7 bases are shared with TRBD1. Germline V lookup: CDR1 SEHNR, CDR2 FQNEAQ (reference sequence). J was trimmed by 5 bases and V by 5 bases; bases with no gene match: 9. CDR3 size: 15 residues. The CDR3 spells CASSAQGQKDNEQFF. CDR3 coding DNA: TGTGCCAGCAGCGCGCAGGGACAGAAAGACAATGAGCAGTTCTTC.

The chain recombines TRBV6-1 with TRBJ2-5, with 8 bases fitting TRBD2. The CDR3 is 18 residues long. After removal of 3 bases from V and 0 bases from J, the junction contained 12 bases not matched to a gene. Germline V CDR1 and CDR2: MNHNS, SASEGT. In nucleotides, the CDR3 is TGTGCCAGCAGTGACTTATTAGCGGGAAATATATACCAAGAGACCCAGTACTTC. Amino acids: CASSDLLAGNIYQETQYF.

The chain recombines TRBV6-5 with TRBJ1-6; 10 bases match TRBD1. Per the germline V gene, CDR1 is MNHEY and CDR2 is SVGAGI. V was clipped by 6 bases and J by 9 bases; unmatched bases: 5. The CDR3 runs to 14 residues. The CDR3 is CASRLGQGVSPLHF. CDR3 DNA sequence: TGTGCCAGCAGACTAGGACAGGGGGTTTCACCCCTCCACTTT.